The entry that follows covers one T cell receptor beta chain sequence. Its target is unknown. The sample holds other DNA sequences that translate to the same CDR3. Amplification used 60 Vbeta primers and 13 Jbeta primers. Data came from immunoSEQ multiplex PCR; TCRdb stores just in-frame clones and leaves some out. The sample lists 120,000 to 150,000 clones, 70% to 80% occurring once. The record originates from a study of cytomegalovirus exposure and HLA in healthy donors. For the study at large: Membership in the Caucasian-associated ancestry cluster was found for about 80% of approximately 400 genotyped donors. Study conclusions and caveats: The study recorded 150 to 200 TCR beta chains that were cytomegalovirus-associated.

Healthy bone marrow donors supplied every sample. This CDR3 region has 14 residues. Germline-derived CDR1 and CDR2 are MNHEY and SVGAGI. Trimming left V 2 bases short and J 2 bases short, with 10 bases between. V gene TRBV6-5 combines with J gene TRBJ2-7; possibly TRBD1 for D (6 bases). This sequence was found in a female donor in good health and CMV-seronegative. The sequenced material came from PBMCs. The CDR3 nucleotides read TGTGCCAGCAGTTACGATACAGGGACCTACGAGCAGTACTTC. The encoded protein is CASSYDTGTYEQYF.